The 26 T cell receptor beta chains given below trace back to one sample, sequenced in a study of blood T cell repertoires in COVID-19. The data were produced by immunoSEQ multiplex PCR, yet TCRdb's version contains in-frame clones alone and is incomplete. The data contain some 180,000 clones, around 85% of them singletons. The sequencing sample was made of peripheral blood. Every receptor here comes from a woman in her sixties or seventies with acute or convalescent COVID-19.

The chain combines TRBV5-1 with TRBJ2-1; 8 nucleotides match TRBD1. J was trimmed by 1 base and V by 2 bases; bases with no gene match: 2. Germline values: CDR1 SGHRS, CDR2 YFSETQ. The CDR3 consists of 15 residues. The CDR3 coding sequence is TGCGCCAGCAGCTTACAGGGGGGATCCTACAATGAGCAGTTCTTC. It codes for CASSLQGGSYNEQFF.

The V call is TRBV5-6, the J call TRBJ2-1, with 10 bases matching TRBD2. The CDR3 contains 15 residues. Germline CDR1 is SGHDT and CDR2 is YYEEEE. Trimming cost V 5 bases and J 4 bases; bases outside gene matches: 6. Written as DNA, the CDR3 is TGTGCCAGCAGTGTAGCGGGAGGACCTTACAATGAGCAGTTCTTC. Its protein product is CASSVAGGPYNEQFF.

This clone occurred once. The genes are TRBV5-1 and TRBJ1-4; 10 nucleotides align to TRBD1. J was trimmed by 9 bases and V by 7 bases; bases with no gene match: 9. This CDR3 spans 14 amino acids. CDR1 and CDR2 from the germline V gene are SGHRS and YFSETQ. CDR3 region: CASSSGTGDQKLFF. The DNA of the CDR3 is TGCGCCAGCTCTTCTGGGACAGGGGATCAAAAACTGTTTTTT.

The chain uses TRBV19 and TRBJ1-2, with 7 nucleotides matching TRBD1. This CDR3 is built from 14 residues. Germline lookup yields CDR1 LNHDA and CDR2 SQIVND (reference sequence). The trim removed 4 bases at V and 6 bases at J, leaving 8 bases unmatched. The CDR3 protein is CASSKTGSFNGYTF. CDR3 in DNA: TGTGCCAGTAGTAAGACAGGGAGTTTTAATGGCTACACCTTC.

V gene TRBV27 combines with J gene TRBJ2-5, with D maybe TRBD2 (6 bases). Trimming removed 5 bases at V and 13 bases at J, with 20 bases between. The length of the CDR3 is 13 residues. Germline V gene lookup returns CDR1 MNHEY and CDR2 SMNVEV (reference sequence). CDR3 residues: CASSPTGTSISYF. The CDR3 DNA reads TGTGCCAGCAGTCCCACCGGGACTTCAATTTCGTACTTC.

The rearrangement links TRBV28 to TRBJ2-3; 11 bases are shared with TRBD2. With 6 bases clipped from V and 3 bases from J, the junction kept 11 bases outside the gene matches. The V gene's germline CDR1 is MDHEN and CDR2 SYDVKM. There are 17 residues in the CDR3. This CDR3 is CASRGAYWTSGTDTQYF. The DNA for the CDR3 is TGTGCCAGCAGGGGCGCATACTGGACTAGCGGGACAGATACGCAGTATTTT. The complete variable domain, with remaining parts taken from reference TRBV28 and TRBJ2-3, reads DVKVTQSSRYLVKRTGEKVFLECVQDMDHENMFWYRQDPGLGLRLIYFSYDVKMKEKGDIPEGYSVSREKKERFSLILESASTNQTSMYLCASRGAYWTSGTDTQYFGPGTRLTVL.

The chain joins TRBV3-1 (or the pseudogene TRBV3-2) to TRBJ1-2; D remains unclear. Germline-derived CDR1 and CDR2 are LGHDT and YNNKEL (reference sequence). CDR3 size: 13 residues. The V end lost 4 bases, the J end lost 7 bases, and 13 bases lay between the germline ends. CDR3 sequence (DNA): TGTGCCAGCAGCCGGCGGGAAAGGAGTGGCTACACCTTC. Its protein is CASSRRERSGYTF.

The DNA for the CDR3 is TGTGCCAGCAGCCTGGGGCACAATGAGCAGTTCTTC. Its translation is CASSLGHNEQFF. The chain has TRBV9 and TRBJ2-1; D may be TRBD1 (5 bases). CDR1 SGDLS and CDR2 YYNGEE come from the germline V gene. The CDR3 length is 12 residues. The V and J ends lost 4 bases and 5 bases respectively, with 7 bases between them.

This clone was detected once. The V and J genes are TRBV5-4 and TRBJ1-2, with TRBD1 as a possible D gene (6 bases). Germline CDR1 reads SGHNT; CDR2 reads YYREEE (reference sequence). Trimming pared 2 bases from V and 2 bases from J, leaving 10 bases between. This CDR3 has 14 residues. This CDR3 reads CASSLDRLNYGYTF. CDR3 DNA sequence: TGTGCCAGCAGCTTAGACAGGTTGAACTATGGCTACACCTTC.

This clone was seen once. The rearrangement uses TRBV19 and TRBJ1-5; 7 nucleotides agree with TRBD1. Germline loops: CDR1 LNHDA, CDR2 SQIVND (reference sequence). The V and J ends lost 11 bases and 6 bases, in that order; junction bases with no gene match: 10. The CDR3 runs 13 residues. The CDR3 here is CAGRGGEPQPQHF. For the CDR3, the DNA is TGTGCCGGCAGAGGGGGCGAACCTCAGCCCCAGCATTTT.

V gene TRBV9 combines with J gene TRBJ2-2; maybe TRBD2 (5 bases). V was pared by 7 bases and J by 1 base, with 14 bases between. CDR1 is SGDLS, CDR2 YYNGEE, per germline. This CDR3 region has 15 residues. Here the CDR3 DNA reads TGTGCCAGCGGGCGTGGCGGAGGGAACACCGGGGAGCTGTTTTTT. It translates to CASGRGGGNTGELFF.

This chain connects TRBV7-3 to TRBJ2-3; D not certain. Trimming left V 5 bases short and J 6 bases short, with 12 bases between. CDR1 SGHTA and CDR2 FQGTGA come from the germline V gene. This CDR3 region has 13 residues. The CDR3 region is CASSPTHGDTQYF. CDR3 coding DNA: TGTGCCAGCAGCCCCACCCACGGGGATACGCAGTATTTT.

This chain uses TRBV9 with TRBJ2-6; 10 nucleotides align to TRBD2. CDR3 length equals 19 residues. Per the germline V gene, CDR1 is SGDLS and CDR2 is YYNGEE. Unmatched junction bases numbered 13, after V lost 4 bases and J lost 3 bases. Here the CDR3 reads CASSSLGLAGVNGANVLTF. CDR3 DNA sequence: TGTGCCAGCAGCTCACTGGGGCTAGCGGGAGTCAATGGGGCCAACGTCCTGACTTTC.

CDR3 in amino acids: CASRAGASNEKLFF. The CDR3 DNA sequence: TGTGCCAGCAGGGCAGGTGCATCTAATGAAAAACTGTTTTTT. The genes are TRBV6-5 and TRBJ1-4; D gene uncertain. This CDR3 comprises 14 residues. Germline-derived CDR1 and CDR2 are MNHEY and SVGAGI. The V end lost 6 bases, the J end lost 3 bases, and 11 bases lay between the germline ends.

Comments on this clone: A read error may produce the germline difference seen at one junction end. The chain combines TRBV6-6 with TRBJ1-5; a weak D match, TRBD1 (5 bases). This CDR3 contains 16 residues. Germline V lookup: CDR1 MNHNY, CDR2 SVGAGI (reference sequence). CDR3 residues: CANSGSPTGGNQPQHF. Here the CDR3 DNA reads TGTGCCAACAGTGGGTCACCTACAGGTGGCAATCAGCCCCAGCATTTT.

This clone was seen only a few times. The chain joins TRBV10-3 to TRBJ1-1; D may be TRBD1 (6 bases). V lost 9 bases and J lost 2, with 13 bases in between. The CDR3 extends over 13 amino acids. CDR1 is ENHRY, CDR2 SYGVKD, per germline. The CDR3 region has the DNA TGTGCCATTAACAGGGAAGCCAACACTGAAGCTTTCTTT. Amino acid sequence: CAINREANTEAFF.

This chain joins TRBV30 and TRBJ1-5, with D maybe TRBD1 (6 bases). The germline V gene encodes CDR1 GTSNPN and CDR2 SVGIG (reference sequence). V was cut by 1 base and J by 7 bases, with 11 bases left in between. The CDR3 spans 13 residues. DNA of the CDR3: TGTGCCTGGAGTGGGGGGCCGGGGCAGCCCCAGCATTTT. This gives the protein CAWSGGPGQPQHF.

V usage is TRBV5-1 and J usage is TRBJ1-1, with TRBD1 matching over 7 bases. This CDR3 spans 13 amino acids. CDR1 SGHRS and CDR2 YFSETQ come from the germline V gene. V shed 2 bases and J 7 bases; nucleotides not matched to a gene: 5. CDR3 region: CASSLGQGVEAFF. The CDR3 nucleotides are TGCGCCAGCAGCTTAGGTCAGGGGGTTGAAGCTTTCTTT.

CDR3 amino acids: CASSSGQGRNEQFF. CDR3 nucleotides: TGTGCCAGCAGCTCCGGACAGGGGAGGAATGAGCAGTTCTTC. The rearrangement links TRBV11-2 to TRBJ2-1; 9 bases fit TRBD1. V shed 4 bases and J 7 bases; nucleotides not matched to a gene: 5. Looked up from germline, CDR1 is SGHAT and CDR2 is FQNNGV. The CDR3 spans 14 residues.

As regards this clone: At one end the junction does not follow the germline gene, possibly because of a read error. The chain is built from TRBV7-7 and TRBJ1-6; possibly TRBD1 for D (6 bases). Germline V gene lookup returns CDR1 SSHAT and CDR2 FNYEAQ (reference sequence). The CDR3 extends over 18 amino acids. The CDR3 region is CASSLRRMDSSYNSPLHF. Here the CDR3 DNA reads TGTGCTAGCAGCTTAAGAAGGATGGACAGCTCCTATAATTCACCCCTCCACTTT.

The chain employs TRBV9 and TRBJ1-1, with TRBD1 matching over 7 bases. Germline lookup yields CDR1 SGDLS and CDR2 YYNGEE. CDR3 length: 14 amino acids. J lost 3 bases, V lost 4 bases, and 6 bases had no gene match. CDR3 protein: CASSFFDRDTEAFF. The CDR3 DNA reads as TGTGCCAGCAGCTTCTTTGACAGGGACACTGAAGCTTTCTTT.

The CDR3 protein is CASSYFLTGGNYGYTF. CDR3 DNA: TGTGCCAGCAGCTACTTTTTGACAGGGGGAAACTATGGCTACACCTTC. This chain connects TRBV3-1 (or the pseudogene TRBV3-2) to TRBJ1-2; TRBD1 matches at 9 bases. This CDR3 has 16 amino acids. V trimming: 5 bases; J trimming: 2 bases; junction bases outside the gene matches: 9. Germline CDR1 and CDR2: LGHDT and YNNKEL (reference sequence).

The chain couples TRBV5-1 to TRBJ2-7; perhaps TRBD2 as D (6 bases). Germline-derived CDR1 and CDR2 are SGHRS and YFSETQ. Trimming pared 4 bases from V and 3 bases from J, leaving 14 bases between. This CDR3 has 14 residues. Here the CDR3 reads CASSPLGGNYEQYF. CDR3 DNA: TGCGCCAGCAGCCCCCTTGGAGGGAACTACGAGCAGTACTTC.

The CDR3 loop reads CASSPATSGRGDTGELFF. DNA of the CDR3: TGTGCCAGCAGTCCTGCGACTAGCGGGAGAGGTGACACCGGGGAGCTGTTTTTT. V and J are TRBV4-2 and TRBJ2-2; TRBD2 matches at 12 bases. CDR1 is LGHNA, CDR2 YNFKEQ, per germline. The CDR3 runs to 18 residues. J lost 3 bases, V lost 6 bases, and 11 bases had no gene match.

The rearrangement uses TRBV24-1 and TRBJ2-7; 8 nucleotides line up with TRBD1. The CDR3 sequence is 15 residues long. V dropped 3 bases and J dropped 7; count of bases not matched to a gene: 10. CDR1 is KGHDR and CDR2 is SFDVKD in the germline V gene. In DNA form, the CDR3 reads TGTGCCACCAGTGATCCTCGGACAGGGTCGGGGGAGCAGTACTTC. Translating gives CATSDPRTGSGEQYF.

This clone was recorded only once. The V and J genes are TRBV7-8 and TRBJ2-1; tentative D call: TRBD2 (5 bases). Between the trimmed V and J ends, which lost 1 base and 5 bases, there was a span of 9 bases. Germline V gene lookup returns CDR1 SGHVS and CDR2 FQNEAQ. The length of the CDR3 is 14 residues. CDR3 in amino acids: CASSLVTGNNEQFF. Written as DNA, the CDR3 is TGTGCCAGCAGCTTAGTTACGGGGAACAATGAGCAGTTCTTC.